These 19 T cell receptor beta chains were all obtained from the same sample, sequenced in a study of T cells in Graves' hyperthyroidism and ophthalmopathy. From RNA transcripts, TCR beta CDR3 regions were amplified. HTBI primers were employed in a first-round RT-PCR of the TCR CDR3. One entry per CDR3 protein results from TCRdb running MiXCR on the multiplex PCR reads. The data show a few hundred thousand distinct CDR3 sequences, about 43% seen once. The source material was peripheral blood or thyroid tissue (not recorded which). The receptor set was obtained from a young woman with Graves' hyperthyroidism.

The chain has TRBV6-1 and TRBJ1-4; 9 bases map to TRBD1. CDR1 is MNHNS and CDR2 is SASEGT in the germline V gene. The CDR3 extends over 15 amino acids. Trimming at V came to 8 bases and at J to 4 bases, leaving 8 bases not matched to a gene. CDR3 sequence reads: CASLLPGQGNEKLFF. In DNA, the CDR3 is TGTGCCAGCCTTTTACCGGGACAGGGTAATGAAAAACTGTTTTTT.

The rearrangement uses TRBV25-1 and TRBJ1-2; TRBD1 aligns across 9 bases. Losses at the gene ends were 8 bases for V and 6 bases for J; bases not matched to a gene: 4. This CDR3 contains 12 residues. The germline CDR1 and CDR2 sequences are MGHDK and SYGVNS. The CDR3 coding sequence is TGTGCCAGCGAGGACAGGGGAGATGGCTACACCTTC. Translation: CASEDRGDGYTF.

This clonotype turned up a few times. The chain combines TRBV19 with TRBJ1-5; D call uncertain. The CDR3 sequence is 12 residues long. Germline V lookup: CDR1 LNHDA, CDR2 SQIVND (reference sequence). V was clipped by 4 bases and J by 3 bases, with 4 bases between them. This CDR3 reads CASSTLNQPQHF. CDR3 coding DNA: TGTGCCAGTAGTACTCTCAATCAGCCCCAGCATTTT. The entire variable domain, with the rest obtained from reference TRBV19 and TRBJ1-5, is as follows: DGGITQSPKYLFRKEGQNVTLSCEQNLNHDAMYWYRQDPGQGLRLIYYSQIVNDFQKGDIAEGYSVSREKKESFPLTVTSAQKNPTAFYLCASSTLNQPQHFGDGTRLSIL.

The CDR3, as DNA: TGTGCCAGCAGAGCTCAGGGGAACACTGAAGCTTTCTTT. As protein: CASRAQGNTEAFF. The genes are TRBV7-3 and TRBJ1-1, with a tentative D call TRBD1 (5 bases). The CDR3 length is 13 residues. V was trimmed by 6 bases and J by 1 base, leaving 9 bases between them. The germline V gene encodes CDR1 SGHTA and CDR2 FQGTGA.

The DNA for the CDR3 is TGTGCCAGCAGCAATAGCGGGGGCTACGAGCAGTACTTC. Protein: CASSNSGGYEQYF. V usage is TRBV19 and J usage is TRBJ2-7; 9 bases line up with TRBD2. CDR1 is LNHDA and CDR2 is SQIVND in the germline V gene (reference sequence). The V gene end was trimmed by 9 bases and the J gene end by 3 bases; junction bases not matched to a gene: 6. The CDR3 contains 13 residues.

The J gene is TRBJ1-6, the V gene TRBV25-1; 12 bases map to TRBD1. There are 17 residues in the CDR3. In germline, CDR1 is MGHDK, CDR2 SYGVNS. V trimming: 4 bases; J trimming: 8 bases; junction bases outside the gene matches: 9. The CDR3 reads CASSALAGTGGYSPLHF. CDR3 nucleotide sequence: TGTGCCAGCAGTGCCCTCGCCGGGACAGGGGGCTATTCACCCCTCCACTTT. The whole variable domain, filled in from reference TRBV25-1 and TRBJ1-6, reads EADIYQTPRYLVIGTGKKITLECSQTMGHDKMYWYQQDPGMELHLIHYSYGVNSTEKGDLSSESTVSRIRTEHFPLTLESARPSHTSQYLCASSALAGTGGYSPLHFGNGTRLTVT.

This clonotype was recorded a few times. CDR3: CASSSGHYSRYTF. The CDR3 region has the DNA TGTGCCAGCAGCTCGGGACACTACTCCCGCTACACCTTC. V and J are TRBV7-9 and TRBJ1-2; TRBD1 is a possible D gene (6 bases). V gave up 4 bases and J gave up 9 bases, with 15 bases separating them. Looked up from germline, CDR1 is SEHNR and CDR2 is FQNEAQ (reference sequence). The CDR3 is 13 amino acids.

As for this clonotype: One end of the junction does not line up with germline, which may come from a read error. The V and J genes are TRBV7-3 and TRBJ2-5; perhaps D is TRBD1 or TRBD2 (6 bases each). Per germline, CDR1 SGHTA and CDR2 FQGTGA. This CDR3 is 15 amino acids long. The chain's CDR3 is CASSQRGILGGTQYF. Here the CDR3 DNA reads TGCGCCAGCAGCCAAAGGGGGATCTTGGGGGGGACCCAGTACTTC.

V and J are TRBV29-1 and TRBJ1-2; D is unclear. The CDR3 contains 12 residues. The V end was cut by 8 bases, the J end by 5 bases, with 15 bases between. In germline, CDR1 is SQVTM, CDR2 ANQGSEA. The CDR3 DNA follows: TGCAGCTTAGATGGGTATGGGTATGGCTACACCTTC. Translated, it gives CSLDGYGYGYTF.

This clonotype occurred a few times. V usage is TRBV7-2 and J usage is TRBJ1-5; D is ambiguous. V was shortened by 5 bases and J by 5 bases, with 10 bases between the two germline ends. The CDR3 has 13 residues. The V gene's germline CDR1 is SGHTA and CDR2 FQGNSA. The CDR3 bases are TGTGCCAGCAGCCTTAGCAGGCATCAGCCCCAGCATTTT. Its translation: CASSLSRHQPQHF.

The sample holds one count of this clonotype. The rearrangement joins TRBV29-1 to TRBJ2-6; 14 positions agree with TRBD2. V trimming: 4 bases; J trimming: 2 bases; junction bases outside the gene matches: 10. Germline lookup yields CDR1 SQVTM and CDR2 ANQGSEA. The CDR3 runs to 19 residues. The CDR3 sequence: CSVVEHGTSGSPGANVLTF. CDR3 coding DNA: TGCAGCGTTGTGGAACACGGGACTAGCGGGAGTCCTGGGGCCAACGTCCTGACTTTC. Complete variable domain (other parts from reference TRBV29-1 and TRBJ2-6): SAVISQKPSRDICQRGTSLTIQCQVDSQVTMMFWYRQQPGQSLTLIATANQGSEATYESGFVIDKFPISRPNLTFSTLTVSNMSPEDSSIYLCSVVEHGTSGSPGANVLTFGAGSRLTVL.

The genes are TRBV2 and TRBJ2-7, with TRBD2 identical over 9 bases. Per germline, CDR1 SNHLY and CDR2 FYNNEI. The junction had 7 bases not matched to a gene; V was cut back by 2 bases and J by 2 bases. CDR3 length: 16 residues. In nucleotides, the CDR3 is TGTGCCAGCAGTGAACAGACTAGCGGAGTCCCCTACGAGCAGTACTTC. Its translation is CASSEQTSGVPYEQYF.

This clonotype was counted a few times. This chain joins TRBV19 and TRBJ1-4, with 7 bases that match TRBD1. The CDR3 consists of 15 residues. The V gene end was trimmed by 5 bases and the J gene end by 7 bases; junction bases not matched to a gene: 10. Germline-derived CDR1 and CDR2 are LNHDA and SQIVND (reference sequence). CDR3 protein: CASSPRAGTAEKLFF. DNA of the CDR3: TGTGCCAGTAGTCCAAGGGCCGGGACAGCTGAAAAACTGTTTTTT.

CDR3 DNA: TGTGCCAGCAGGGCCCGAACAAGCAATGAAGCTTTCTTT. Translated: CASRARTSNEAFF. The chain carries TRBV7-2 and TRBJ1-1; D is uncertain. CDR1 is SGHTA, CDR2 FQGNSA, per germline. The V gene lost 6 bases and the J gene lost 7 bases, with 15 bases spanning the gap. The CDR3 consists of 13 residues.

Only a few counts were recorded for this clonotype. V is TRBV2 and J is TRBJ1-5, with TRBD1 matching 10 bases. The CDR3 runs to 15 residues. CDR1 and CDR2 from the germline V gene are SNHLY and FYNNEI. V trimming: 11 bases; J trimming: 4 bases; junction bases outside the gene matches: 11. The CDR3 loop reads CAGSLGTGVNQPQHF. The CDR3 DNA follows: TGTGCCGGAAGCCTTGGGACAGGGGTTAATCAGCCCCAGCATTTT.

The rearrangement joins TRBV7-9 to TRBJ1-5; D remains unclear. The CDR3 covers 13 residues. Germline V gives CDR1 SEHNR, CDR2 FQNEAQ (reference sequence). V dropped 5 bases and J dropped 7 bases, with 12 bases sitting between them. CDR3 DNA: TGTGCCAGCAGCCGGATGGGCGGACAGCCCCAGCATTTT. The encoded protein is CASSRMGGQPQHF.

This clonotype was detected only a few times. CDR3 sequence reads: CASNNPGQGAEQYF. Here the CDR3 DNA reads TGTGCCAGTAACAACCCGGGACAGGGCGCCGAGCAGTACTTC. The chain couples TRBV19 to TRBJ2-7; 9 bases map to TRBD1. The V gene's germline CDR1 is LNHDA and CDR2 SQIVND (reference sequence). The CDR3 covers 14 residues. The V segment lost 7 bases and the J segment 6 bases; nucleotides outside the gene matches: 10.

This clonotype was found many times. This rearrangement joins TRBV5-6 to TRBJ1-1; D remains ambiguous. CDR3 length: 14 residues. The germline CDR1 and CDR2 sequences are SGHDT and YYEEEE. V lost 0 bases to trimming and J lost 5 bases, with 11 bases between them. CDR3 region: CASSLGQFGTEAFF. DNA of the CDR3: TGTGCCAGCAGCTTGGGGCAGTTTGGGACTGAAGCTTTCTTT.

The V and J genes are TRBV7-9 and TRBJ2-5; D not certain. Trimming took off 1 base at V and 3 bases at J, with 18 bases between the two ends. The germline V gene has CDR1 SEHNR and CDR2 FQNEAQ (reference sequence). This CDR3 has 17 residues. The CDR3, as DNA: TGTGCCAGCAGCTTAGTTTTGTCCTTACGCGGAGAAGAGACCCAGTACTTC. It yields the protein CASSLVLSLRGEETQYF.